This T cell receptor (beta chain) was observed in a study of T cells after yellow fever vaccination. This clonotype came up a few times. Its antigen is not identified. Template switching by 5'RACE produced TCR cDNA, adding a universal primer site and UMIs. TCRdb re-called the 5' RACE reads with MiXCR, one entry per CDR3 protein. Found here are 450,000 to 600,000 distinct CDR3 sequences, approximately 13% of them singletons; the top ten hold roughly an eighth. V shed 4 bases, J shed 3 bases, and the junction held 3 bases outside the gene matches. The V gene's germline CDR1 is SGHTA and CDR2 FQGNSA. This CDR3 comprises 16 residues. Study-wide findings and caveats: CD4 and CD8 compartments shared a small share of clonotypes, likely from convergent recombination. Weaker overall was a secondary response that nonetheless peaked faster, on day 5 versus 15.

The TCR was taken from a man aged 25-45 years who received the YFV17D yellow fever vaccine. The chain combines TRBV7-2 with TRBJ2-1, with 13 positions matching TRBD2. The source was PBMCs, collected on the day of the yellow fever booster vaccination. The CDR3 sequence: CASSSLAGGVYNEQFF. The CDR3 nucleotides read TGTGCCAGCAGCTCACTAGCGGGAGGGGTCTACAATGAGCAGTTCTTC.